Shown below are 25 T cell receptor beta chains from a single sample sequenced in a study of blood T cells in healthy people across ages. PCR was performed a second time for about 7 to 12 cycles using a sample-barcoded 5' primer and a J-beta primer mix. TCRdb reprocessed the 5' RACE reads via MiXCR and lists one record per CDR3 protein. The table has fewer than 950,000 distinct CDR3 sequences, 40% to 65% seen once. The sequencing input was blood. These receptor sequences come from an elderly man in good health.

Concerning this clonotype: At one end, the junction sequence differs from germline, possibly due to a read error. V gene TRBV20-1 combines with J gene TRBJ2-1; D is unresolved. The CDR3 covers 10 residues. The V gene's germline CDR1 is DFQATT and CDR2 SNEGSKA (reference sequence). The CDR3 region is CSATYNERFF. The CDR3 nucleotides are TGCAGTGCTACCTACAATGAGCGGTTCTTC.

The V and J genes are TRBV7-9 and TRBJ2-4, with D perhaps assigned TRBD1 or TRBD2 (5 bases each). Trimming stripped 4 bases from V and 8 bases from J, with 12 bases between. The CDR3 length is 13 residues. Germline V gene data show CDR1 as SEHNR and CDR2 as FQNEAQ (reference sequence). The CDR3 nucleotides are TGTGCCAGCAGCTGGGGGACGGCGGACATTCAGTACTTC. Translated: CASSWGTADIQYF. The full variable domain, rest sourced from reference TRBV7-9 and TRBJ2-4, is DTGVSQNPRHKITKRGQNVTFRCDPISEHNRLYWYRQTLGQGPEFLTYFQNEAQLEKSRLLSDRFSAERPKGSFSTLEIQRTEQGDSAMYLCASSWGTADIQYFGAGTRLSVL.

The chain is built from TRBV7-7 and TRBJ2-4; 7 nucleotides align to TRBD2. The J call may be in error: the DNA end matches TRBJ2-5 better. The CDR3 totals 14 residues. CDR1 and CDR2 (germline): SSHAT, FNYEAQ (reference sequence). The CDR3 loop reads CASSLSPSGGTQYF. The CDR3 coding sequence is TGTGCCAGCAGCCTGAGTCCTAGCGGAGGGACCCAGTACTTC.

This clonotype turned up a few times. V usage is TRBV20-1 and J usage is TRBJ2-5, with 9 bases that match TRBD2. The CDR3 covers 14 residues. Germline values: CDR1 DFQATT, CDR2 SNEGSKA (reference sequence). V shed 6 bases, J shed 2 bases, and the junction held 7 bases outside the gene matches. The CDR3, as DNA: TGCAGTGCCATACCGGGACTAGCACAAGAGACCCAGTACTTC. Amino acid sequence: CSAIPGLAQETQYF.

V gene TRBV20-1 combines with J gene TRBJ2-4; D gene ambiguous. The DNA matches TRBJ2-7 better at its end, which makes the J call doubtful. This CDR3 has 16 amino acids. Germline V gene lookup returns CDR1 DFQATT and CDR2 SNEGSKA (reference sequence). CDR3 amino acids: CSARDPSGPAPYEQYF. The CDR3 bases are TGCAGTGCTAGGGACCCTTCCGGGCCCGCCCCCTACGAGCAGTACTTC.

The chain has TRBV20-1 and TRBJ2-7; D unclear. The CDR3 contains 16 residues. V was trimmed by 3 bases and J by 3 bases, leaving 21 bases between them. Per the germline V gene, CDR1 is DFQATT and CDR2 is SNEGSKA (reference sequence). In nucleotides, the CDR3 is TGCAGTGCTAGGGATCCGATCGACTTACTTATCTACGAGCAGTACTTC. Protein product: CSARDPIDLLIYEQYF.

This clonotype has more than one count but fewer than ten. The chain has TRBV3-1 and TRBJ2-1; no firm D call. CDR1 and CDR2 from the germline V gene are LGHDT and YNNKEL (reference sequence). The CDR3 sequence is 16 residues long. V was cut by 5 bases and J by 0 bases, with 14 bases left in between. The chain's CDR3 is CASSYPLASSYNEQFF. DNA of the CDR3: TGTGCCAGCAGCTACCCTCTGGCTAGCTCCTACAATGAGCAGTTCTTC.

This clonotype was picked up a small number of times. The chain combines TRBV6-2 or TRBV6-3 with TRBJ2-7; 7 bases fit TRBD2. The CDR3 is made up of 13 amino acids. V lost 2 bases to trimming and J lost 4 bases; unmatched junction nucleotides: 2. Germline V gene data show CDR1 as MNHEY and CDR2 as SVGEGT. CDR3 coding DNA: TGTGCCAGCAGTTACCGGACTAGTTACGAGCAGTACTTC. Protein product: CASSYRTSYEQYF.

The CDR3 spells CASSSQRRDEQYF. The CDR3 bases are TGTGCCAGCAGCTCGCAGCGGAGGGACGAGCAGTACTTC. The chain employs TRBV11-2 and TRBJ2-7; tentative D call: TRBD2 (6 bases). The CDR3 runs 13 residues. The V and J ends lost 4 bases and 5 bases respectively, with 12 bases between them. Per the germline V gene, CDR1 is SGHAT and CDR2 is FQNNGV.

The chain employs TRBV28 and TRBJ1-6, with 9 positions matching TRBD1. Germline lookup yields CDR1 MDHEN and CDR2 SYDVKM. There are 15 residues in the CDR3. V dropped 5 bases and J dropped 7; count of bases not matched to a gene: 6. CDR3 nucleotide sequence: TGTGCCAGCAGTCCGTGGGACAGGGACAATTCACCCCTCCACTTT. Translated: CASSPWDRDNSPLHF.

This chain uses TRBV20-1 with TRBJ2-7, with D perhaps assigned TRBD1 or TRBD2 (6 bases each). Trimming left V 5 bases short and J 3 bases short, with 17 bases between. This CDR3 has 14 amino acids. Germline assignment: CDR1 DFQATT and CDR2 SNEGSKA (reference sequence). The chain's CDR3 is CSAPIPGAYYEQYF. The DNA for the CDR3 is TGCAGTGCTCCCATCCCGGGGGCCTACTACGAGCAGTACTTC.

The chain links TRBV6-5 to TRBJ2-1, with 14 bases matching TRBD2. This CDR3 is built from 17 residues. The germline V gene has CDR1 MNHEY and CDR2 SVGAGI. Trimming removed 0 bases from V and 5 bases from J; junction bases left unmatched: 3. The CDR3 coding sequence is TGTGCCAGCAGTTACTCCCCGGGACTAGCGGGAGACAATGAGCAGTTCTTC. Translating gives CASSYSPGLAGDNEQFF.

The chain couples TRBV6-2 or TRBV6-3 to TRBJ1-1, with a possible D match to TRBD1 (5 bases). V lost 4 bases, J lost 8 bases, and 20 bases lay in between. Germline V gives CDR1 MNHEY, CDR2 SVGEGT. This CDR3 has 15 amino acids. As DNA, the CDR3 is TGTGCCAGCAGTTGGGGCTCATTGGGATTTGGAGAAGCTTTCTTT. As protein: CASSWGSLGFGEAFF.

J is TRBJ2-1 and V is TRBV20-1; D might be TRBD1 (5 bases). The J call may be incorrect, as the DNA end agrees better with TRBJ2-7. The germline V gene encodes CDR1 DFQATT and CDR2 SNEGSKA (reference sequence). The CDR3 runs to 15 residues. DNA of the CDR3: TGCAGTGCCAGACAGACAGCTCGCTCCTACAATGAGCAGTACTTC. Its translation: CSARQTARSYNEQYF.

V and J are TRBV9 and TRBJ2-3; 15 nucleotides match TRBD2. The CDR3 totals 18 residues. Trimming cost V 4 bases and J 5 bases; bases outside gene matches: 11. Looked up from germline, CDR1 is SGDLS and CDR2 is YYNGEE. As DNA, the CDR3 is TGTGCCAGCAGCTCATCCGGGACTAGCGGGAGGCGGCGAGATACGCAGTATTTT. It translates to CASSSSGTSGRRRDTQYF.

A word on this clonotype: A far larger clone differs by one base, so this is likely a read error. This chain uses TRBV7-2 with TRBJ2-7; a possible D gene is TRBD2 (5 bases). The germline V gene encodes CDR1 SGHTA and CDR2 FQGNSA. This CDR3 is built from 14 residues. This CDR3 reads CASGLGGSSYEQYF. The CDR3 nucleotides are TGTGCCAGCGGCTTAGGCGGGTCGAGCTACGAGCAGTACTTC.

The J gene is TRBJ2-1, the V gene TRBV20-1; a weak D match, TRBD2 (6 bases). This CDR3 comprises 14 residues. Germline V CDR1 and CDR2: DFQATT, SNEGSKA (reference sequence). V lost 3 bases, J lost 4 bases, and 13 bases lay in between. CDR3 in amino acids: CSARELAEYNEQFF. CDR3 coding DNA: TGCAGTGCTAGGGAGTTAGCGGAATACAATGAGCAGTTCTTC.

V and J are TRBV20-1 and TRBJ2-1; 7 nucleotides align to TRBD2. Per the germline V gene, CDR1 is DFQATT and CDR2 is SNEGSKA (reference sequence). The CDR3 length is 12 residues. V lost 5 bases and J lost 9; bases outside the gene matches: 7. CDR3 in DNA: TGCAGTGCTCGGTCCTCGGGGGGTGAGCAGTTCTTC. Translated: CSARSSGGEQFF.

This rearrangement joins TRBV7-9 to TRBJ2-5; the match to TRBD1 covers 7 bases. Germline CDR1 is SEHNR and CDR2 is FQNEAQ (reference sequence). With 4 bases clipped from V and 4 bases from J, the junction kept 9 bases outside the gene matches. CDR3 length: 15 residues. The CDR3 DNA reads TGTGCCAGCAGCTCAAGACAGGGATTGGTAGAGACCCAGTACTTC. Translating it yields CASSSRQGLVETQYF.

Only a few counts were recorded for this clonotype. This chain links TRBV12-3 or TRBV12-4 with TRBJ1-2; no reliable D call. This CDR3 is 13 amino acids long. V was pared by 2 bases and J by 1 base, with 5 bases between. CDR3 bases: TGTGCCAGCAGTTTACCCGTTAACTATGGCTACACCTTC. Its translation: CASSLPVNYGYTF.

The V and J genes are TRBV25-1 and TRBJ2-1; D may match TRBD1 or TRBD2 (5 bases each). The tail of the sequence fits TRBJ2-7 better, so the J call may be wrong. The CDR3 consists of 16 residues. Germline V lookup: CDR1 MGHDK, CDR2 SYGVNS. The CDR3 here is CASSGTGTGSYNEQYF. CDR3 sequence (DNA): TGTGCCAGCAGTGGAACCGGGACCGGCTCCTACAATGAGCAGTACTTC.

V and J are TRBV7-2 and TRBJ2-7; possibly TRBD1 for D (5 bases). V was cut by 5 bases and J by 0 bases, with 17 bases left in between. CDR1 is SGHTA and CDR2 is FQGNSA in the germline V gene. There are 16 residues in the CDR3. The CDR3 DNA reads TGTGCCAGCAGCATGGCCCGACAGAGCTACTCCTACGAGCAGTACTTC. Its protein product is CASSMARQSYSYEQYF. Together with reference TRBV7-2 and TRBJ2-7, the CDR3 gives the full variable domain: GAGVSQSPSNKVTEKGKDVELRCDPISGHTALYWYRQSLGQGLEFLIYFQGNSAPDKSGLPSDRFSAERTGGSVSTLTIQRTQQEDSAVYLCASSMARQSYSYEQYFGPGTRLTVT.

In DNA form, the CDR3 reads TGTGCCAGCAGTGACGAAGGCGGGGGCCAATACGAGCAGTACTTC. This translates into CASSDEGGGQYEQYF. V and J are TRBV2 and TRBJ2-7, with a weak D call TRBD2 (7 bases). The V and J ends lost 3 bases and 4 bases respectively, with 16 bases between them. There are 15 residues in the CDR3. Germline CDR1 SNHLY, CDR2 FYNNEI.

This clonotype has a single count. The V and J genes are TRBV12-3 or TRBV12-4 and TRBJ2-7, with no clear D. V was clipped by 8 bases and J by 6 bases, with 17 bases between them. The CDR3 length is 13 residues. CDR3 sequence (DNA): TGTGCCAGCGGCCCGGGCCGCTCCACCGAGCAGTACTTC. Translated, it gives CASGPGRSTEQYF.

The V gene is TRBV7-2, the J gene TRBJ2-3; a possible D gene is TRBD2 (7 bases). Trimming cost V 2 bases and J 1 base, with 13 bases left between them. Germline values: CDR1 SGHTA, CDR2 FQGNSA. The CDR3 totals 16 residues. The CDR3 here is CASSLSPGGGTDTQYF. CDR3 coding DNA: TGTGCCAGCAGCTTAAGCCCGGGGGGCGGCACAGATACGCAGTATTTT.